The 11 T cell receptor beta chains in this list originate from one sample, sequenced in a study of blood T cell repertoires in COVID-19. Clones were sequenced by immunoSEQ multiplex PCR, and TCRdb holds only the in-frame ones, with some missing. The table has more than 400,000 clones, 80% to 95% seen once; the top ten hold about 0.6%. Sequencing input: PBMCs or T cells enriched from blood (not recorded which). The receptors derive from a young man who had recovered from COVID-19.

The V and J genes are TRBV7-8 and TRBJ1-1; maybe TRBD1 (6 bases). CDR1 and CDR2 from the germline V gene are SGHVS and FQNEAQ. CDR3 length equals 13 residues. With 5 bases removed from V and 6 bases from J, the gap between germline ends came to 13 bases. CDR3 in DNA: TGTGCCAGCAGCCTGGGGAGGGGGTCTGAAGCTTTCTTT. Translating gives CASSLGRGSEAFF. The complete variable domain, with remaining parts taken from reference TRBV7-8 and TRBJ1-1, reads GAGVSQSPRYKVAKRGQDVALRCDPISGHVSLFWYQQALGQGPEFLTYFQNEAQLDKSGLPSDRFFAERPEGSVSTLKIQRTQQEDSAVYLCASSLGRGSEAFFGQGTRLTVV.

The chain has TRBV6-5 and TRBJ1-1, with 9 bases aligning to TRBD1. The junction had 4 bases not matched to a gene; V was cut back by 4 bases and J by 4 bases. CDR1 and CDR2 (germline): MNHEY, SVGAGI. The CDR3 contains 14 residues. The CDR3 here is CASSSGQGATEAFF. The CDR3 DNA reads TGTGCCAGCAGTTCGGGACAGGGAGCCACTGAAGCTTTCTTT.

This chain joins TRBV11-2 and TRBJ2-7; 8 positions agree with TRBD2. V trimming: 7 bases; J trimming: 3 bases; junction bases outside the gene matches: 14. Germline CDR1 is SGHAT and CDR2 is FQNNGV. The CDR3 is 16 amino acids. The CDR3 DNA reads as TGTGCCAGCAACAGACTAGCGCGAAACAAAGACTACGAGCAGTACTTC. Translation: CASNRLARNKDYEQYF.

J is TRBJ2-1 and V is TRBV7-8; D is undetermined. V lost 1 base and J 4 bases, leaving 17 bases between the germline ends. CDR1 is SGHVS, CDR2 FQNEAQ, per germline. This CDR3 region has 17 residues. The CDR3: CASSLGSNGAPYNEQFF. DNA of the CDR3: TGTGCCAGCAGCTTAGGGTCGAACGGTGCGCCTTACAATGAGCAGTTCTTC.

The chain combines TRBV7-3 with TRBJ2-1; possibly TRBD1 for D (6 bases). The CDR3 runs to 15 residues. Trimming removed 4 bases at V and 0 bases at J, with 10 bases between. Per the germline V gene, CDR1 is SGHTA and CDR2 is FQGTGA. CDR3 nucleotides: TGTGCCAGCAGCTGGGGGCGCTCCTCCTACAATGAGCAGTTCTTC. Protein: CASSWGRSSYNEQFF.

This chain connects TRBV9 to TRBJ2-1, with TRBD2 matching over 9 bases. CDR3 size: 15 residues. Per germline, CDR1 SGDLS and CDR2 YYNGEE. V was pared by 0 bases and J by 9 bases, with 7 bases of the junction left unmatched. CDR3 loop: CASSVAGGRAGEQFF. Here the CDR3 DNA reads TGTGCCAGCAGCGTAGCGGGCGGGAGGGCAGGTGAGCAGTTCTTC.

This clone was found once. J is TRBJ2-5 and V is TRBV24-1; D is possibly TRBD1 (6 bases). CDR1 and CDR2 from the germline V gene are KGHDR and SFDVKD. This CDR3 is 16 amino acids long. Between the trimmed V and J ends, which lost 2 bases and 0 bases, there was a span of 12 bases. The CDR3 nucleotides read TGTGCCACCAGTGATTCCGGACAGCCGAACCAAGAGACCCAGTACTTC. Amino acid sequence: CATSDSGQPNQETQYF.

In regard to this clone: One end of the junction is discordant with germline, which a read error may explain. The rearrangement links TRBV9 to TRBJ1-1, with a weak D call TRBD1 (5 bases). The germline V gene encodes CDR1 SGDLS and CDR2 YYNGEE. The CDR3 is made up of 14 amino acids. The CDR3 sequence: CASSDQNPGTGAFF. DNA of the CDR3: TGTGCCAGCAGCGATCAAAATCCAGGGACTGGAGCTTTCTTT.

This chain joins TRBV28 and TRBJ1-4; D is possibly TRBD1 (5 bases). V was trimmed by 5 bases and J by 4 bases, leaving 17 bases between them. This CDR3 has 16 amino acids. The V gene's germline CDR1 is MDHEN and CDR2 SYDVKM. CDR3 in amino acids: CASSPRQITFNEKLFF. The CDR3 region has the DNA TGTGCCAGCAGTCCTCGACAGATAACCTTTAATGAAAAACTGTTTTTT.

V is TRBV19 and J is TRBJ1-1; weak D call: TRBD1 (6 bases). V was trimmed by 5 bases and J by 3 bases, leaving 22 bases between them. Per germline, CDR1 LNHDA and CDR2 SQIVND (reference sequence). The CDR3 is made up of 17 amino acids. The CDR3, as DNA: TGTGCCAGTAGTCCCCGTCGTAGTAGGGGGGGATACACTGAAGCTTTCTTT. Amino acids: CASSPRRSRGGYTEAFF.

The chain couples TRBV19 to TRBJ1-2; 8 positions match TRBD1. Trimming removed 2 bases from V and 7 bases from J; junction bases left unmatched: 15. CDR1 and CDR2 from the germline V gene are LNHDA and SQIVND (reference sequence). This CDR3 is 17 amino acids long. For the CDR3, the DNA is TGTGCCAGTAGTATATCGGCCGTGATGACAGGGGTCGGTGGCTACACCTTC. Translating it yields CASSISAVMTGVGGYTF.